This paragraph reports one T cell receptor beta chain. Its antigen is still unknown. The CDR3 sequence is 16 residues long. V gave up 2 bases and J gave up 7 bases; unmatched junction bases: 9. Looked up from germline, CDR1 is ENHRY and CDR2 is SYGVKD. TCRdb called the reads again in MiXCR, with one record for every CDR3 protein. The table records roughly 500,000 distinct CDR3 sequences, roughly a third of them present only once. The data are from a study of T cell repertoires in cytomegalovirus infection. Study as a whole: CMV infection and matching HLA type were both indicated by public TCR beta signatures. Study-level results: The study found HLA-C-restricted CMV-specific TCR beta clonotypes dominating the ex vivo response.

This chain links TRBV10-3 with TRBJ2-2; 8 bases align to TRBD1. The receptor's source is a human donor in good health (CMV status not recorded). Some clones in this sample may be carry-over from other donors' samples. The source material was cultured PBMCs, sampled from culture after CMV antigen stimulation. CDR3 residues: CAISERQGALGGELFF. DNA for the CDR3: TGTGCCATCAGTGAGCGGCAGGGGGCCCTTGGCGGGGAGCTGTTTTTT.